One T cell receptor (beta chain) is described in this entry. It has no known antigen specificity. No per-base quality is available; no much larger clone lies one base away. This specimen comes from a study of T cell repertoires in cytomegalovirus infection (dated by TCRdb to about 2019). General notes on the study: Alongside well-studied HLA-B-restricted epitopes, the peptide stimulations were aimed at recently identified HLA-C-restricted CMV epitopes, whose presentation resists viral immunomodulation. Because public TCR beta signatures pointed to carriage of CMV infection together with the matching HLA type, the HLA type of each donor mattered for the analysis.

Sequencer: Illumina HiSeq 1500. TCRdb handled the public reads itself, with Q25 trimming in fastp and clone calling in MiXCR, and kept productive beta chains. Each entry merges the rows of one CDR3 protein and shows their most common DNA and genes. The sample includes roughly 120,000 distinct CDR3 sequences, with 30% observed a single time. The ten largest clones take up 41% of the sample. The sample's treatment or condition, from its label and the paper: in vitro stimulation with specific CMV peptide epitopes to enrich CMV-specific T cells. V loses 3 bases, J loses 7 bases, and the germline ends lie 4 bases apart. As encoded in the germline V gene, CDR1 is MGHDK while CDR2 is SYGVNS. Inclusive of the bounding cysteine and phenylalanine, the CDR3 is 11 residues long. Here the CDR3 DNA is all that survives: 33 bases in frame from base 1. The paper as a whole reports these results and caveats: In the ex vivo response, HLA-C-restricted CMV-specific TCR beta clonotypes were dominant, and in two of eight donors the single most frequent clonotype came from this HLA-C-restricted group. In both this cohort and an independent cohort of some 380 donors, the cumulative frequency of public TCR beta family members distinguished carriers of CMV infection plus the relevant HLA type.

This clonotype was obtained from a human donor in good health (CMV status not recorded). Some clones in this sample may be carry-over from other donors' samples. The source was CD8+ T cells from cultured PBMCs, collected from culture after CMV antigen stimulation. The rearranged segments are TRBV25-1 and TRBJ1-5; the D gene identity is not certain. The bases are TGTGCCAGCAGTGAGACACAGCCCCAGCATTTT. Its translation reads: CASSETQPQHF.